This T cell receptor beta chain was documented in a study of T-cell reconstitution after alpha-beta-depleted transplantation in children. Study findings and constraints: By about two months after transplant, alpha-beta T cells reportedly arose from several hundred graft clones that had expanded. Some patients' high day-60 TCRbeta diversity was traced to surviving recipient T cells and thymic progenitors. A year post-transplant, T-cell counts and diversity derived mostly from newly produced T cells.

This CDR3 region has 18 residues. Looked up from germline, CDR1 is MDHEN and CDR2 is SYDVKM. With V trimmed by 5 bases and J by 3 bases, 8 bases remained unmatched. Construction of the TCRbeta library involved unique molecular identifiers. Each CDR3 protein is one row after TCRdb ran MiXCR on the PCR reads. In the table there are around 700,000 distinct CDR3 sequences, around 12% of which are singletons. For this clonotype: The antigen is unknown.

This receptor was obtained from a girl aged 2 to 10 with congenital amegakaryocytic thrombocytopenia, due to receive a stem cell transplant. The chain has TRBV28 and TRBJ2-2; the match to TRBD2 covers 14 bases. The sample was PBMCs, taken before TCRalphabeta/CD19-depleted stem cell transplant. CDR3: CASSAGLAGEVDTGELFF. As DNA, the CDR3 is TGTGCCAGCAGTGCGGGACTAGCGGGAGAAGTGGACACCGGGGAGCTGTTTTTT.